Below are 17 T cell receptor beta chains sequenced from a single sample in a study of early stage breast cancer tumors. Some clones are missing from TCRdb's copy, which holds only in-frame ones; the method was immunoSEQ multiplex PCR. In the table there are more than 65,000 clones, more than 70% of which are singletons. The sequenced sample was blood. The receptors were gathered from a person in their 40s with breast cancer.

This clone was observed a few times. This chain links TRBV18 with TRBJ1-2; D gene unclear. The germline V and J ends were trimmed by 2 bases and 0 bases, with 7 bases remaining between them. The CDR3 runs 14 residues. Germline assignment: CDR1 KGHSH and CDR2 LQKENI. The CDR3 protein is CASSPTVPNYGYTF. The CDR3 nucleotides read TGTGCCAGCTCACCAACAGTCCCTAACTATGGCTACACCTTC.

CDR3 DNA: TGTGCCAGCAGCGTAGGTCAGGACCTCTTCTACGAGCAGTACTTC. It encodes CASSVGQDLFYEQYF. The chain couples TRBV9 to TRBJ2-7, with D unresolved. Germline V gene data show CDR1 as SGDLS and CDR2 as YYNGEE. The CDR3 consists of 15 residues. Trimming removed 0 bases at V and 3 bases at J, with 13 bases between.

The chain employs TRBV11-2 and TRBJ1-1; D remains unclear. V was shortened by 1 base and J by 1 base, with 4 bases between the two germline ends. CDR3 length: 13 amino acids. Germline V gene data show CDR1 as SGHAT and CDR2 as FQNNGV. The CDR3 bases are TGTGCCAGCAGCTTAGGCCAGAACACTGAAGCTTTCTTT. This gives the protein CASSLGQNTEAFF.

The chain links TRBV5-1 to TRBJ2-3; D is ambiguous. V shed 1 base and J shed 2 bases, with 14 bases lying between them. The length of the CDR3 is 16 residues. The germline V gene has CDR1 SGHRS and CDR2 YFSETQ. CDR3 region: CASSLYGRPNTDTQYF. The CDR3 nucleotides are TGCGCCAGCAGCTTGTACGGGCGCCCGAACACAGATACGCAGTATTTT.

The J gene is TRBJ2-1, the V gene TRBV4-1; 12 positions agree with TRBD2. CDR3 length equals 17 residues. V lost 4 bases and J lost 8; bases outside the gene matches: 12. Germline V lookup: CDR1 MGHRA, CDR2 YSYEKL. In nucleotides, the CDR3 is TGCGCCAGCAGCCGGGGACAAGGACTAGCGGGATTTGATGAGCAGTTCTTC. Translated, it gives CASSRGQGLAGFDEQFF.

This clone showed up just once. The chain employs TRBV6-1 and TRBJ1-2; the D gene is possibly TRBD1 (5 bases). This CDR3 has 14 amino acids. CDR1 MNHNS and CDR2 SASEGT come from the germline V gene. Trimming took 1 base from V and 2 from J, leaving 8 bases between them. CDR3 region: CASSEDGGNYGYTF. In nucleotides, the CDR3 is TGTGCCAGCAGTGAAGATGGGGGAAACTATGGCTACACCTTC.

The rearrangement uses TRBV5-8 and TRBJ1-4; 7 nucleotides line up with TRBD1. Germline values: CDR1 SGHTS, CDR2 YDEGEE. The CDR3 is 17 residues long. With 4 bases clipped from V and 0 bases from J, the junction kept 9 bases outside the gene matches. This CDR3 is CASSLGQTYSTNEKLFF. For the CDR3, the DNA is TGTGCCAGCAGCCTGGGACAGACGTATTCAACTAATGAAAAACTGTTTTTT.

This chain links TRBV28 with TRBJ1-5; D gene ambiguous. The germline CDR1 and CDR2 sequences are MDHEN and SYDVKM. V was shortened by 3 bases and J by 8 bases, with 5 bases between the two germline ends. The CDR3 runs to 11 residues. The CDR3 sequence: CASSFVEPQHF. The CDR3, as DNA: TGTGCCAGCAGTTTTGTGGAGCCCCAGCATTTT. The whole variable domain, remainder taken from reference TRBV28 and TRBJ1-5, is DVKVTQSSRYLVKRTGEKVFLECVQDMDHENMFWYRQDPGLGLRLIYFSYDVKMKEKGDIPEGYSVSREKKERFSLILESASTNQTSMYLCASSFVEPQHFGDGTRLSIL.

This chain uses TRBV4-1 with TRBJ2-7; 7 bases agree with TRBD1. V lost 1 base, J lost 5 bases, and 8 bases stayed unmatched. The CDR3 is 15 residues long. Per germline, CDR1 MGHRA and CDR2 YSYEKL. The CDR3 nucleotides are TGCGCCAGCAGCCAAGGTGTAGGACAGGCCCACGAGCAGTACTTC. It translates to CASSQGVGQAHEQYF.

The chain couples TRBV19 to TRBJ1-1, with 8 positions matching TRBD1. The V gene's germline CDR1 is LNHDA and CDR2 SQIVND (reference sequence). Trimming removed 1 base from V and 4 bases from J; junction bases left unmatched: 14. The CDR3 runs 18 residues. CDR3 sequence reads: CASSIGPRWQGAGTEAFF. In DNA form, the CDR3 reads TGTGCCAGTAGTATAGGTCCCAGATGGCAGGGGGCGGGCACTGAAGCTTTCTTT.

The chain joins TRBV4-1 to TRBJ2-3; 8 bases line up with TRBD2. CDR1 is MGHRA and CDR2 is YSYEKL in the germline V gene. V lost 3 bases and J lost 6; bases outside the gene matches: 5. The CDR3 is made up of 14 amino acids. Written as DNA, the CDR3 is TGCGCCAGCAGCCAGCCAGCGGGAGCGGATACGCAGTATTTT. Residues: CASSQPAGADTQYF.

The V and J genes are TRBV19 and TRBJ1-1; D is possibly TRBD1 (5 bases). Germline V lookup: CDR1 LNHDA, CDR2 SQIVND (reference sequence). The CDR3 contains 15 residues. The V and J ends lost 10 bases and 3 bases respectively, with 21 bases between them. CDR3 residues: CATTRGEGRHTEAFF. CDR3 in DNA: TGTGCCACCACCCGGGGGGAGGGGCGTCACACTGAAGCTTTCTTT.

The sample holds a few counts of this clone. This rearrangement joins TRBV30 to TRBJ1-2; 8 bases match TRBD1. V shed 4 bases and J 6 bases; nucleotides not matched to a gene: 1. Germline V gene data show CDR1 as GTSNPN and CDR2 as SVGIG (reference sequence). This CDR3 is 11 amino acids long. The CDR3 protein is CAWTGGDGYTF. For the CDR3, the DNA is TGTGCCTGGACAGGGGGCGATGGCTACACCTTC. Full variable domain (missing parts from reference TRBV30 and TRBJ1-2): SQTIHQWPATLVQPVGSPLSLECTVEGTSNPNLYWYRQAAGRGLQLLFYSVGIGQISSEVPQNLSASRPQDRQFILSSKKLLLSDSGFYLCAWTGGDGYTFGSGTRLTVV.

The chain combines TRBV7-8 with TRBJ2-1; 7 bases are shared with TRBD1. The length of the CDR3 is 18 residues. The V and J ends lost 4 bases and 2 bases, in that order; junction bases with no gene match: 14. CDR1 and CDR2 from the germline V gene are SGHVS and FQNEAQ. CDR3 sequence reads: CASSYVQPRDRTYNEQFF. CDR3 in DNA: TGTGCCAGCAGCTATGTCCAACCTCGGGACAGAACCTACAATGAGCAGTTCTTC.

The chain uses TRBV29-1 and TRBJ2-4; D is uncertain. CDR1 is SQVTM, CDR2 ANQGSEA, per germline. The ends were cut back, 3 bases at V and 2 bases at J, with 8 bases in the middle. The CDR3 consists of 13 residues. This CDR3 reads CSVDSTTKNIQYF. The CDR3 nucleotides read TGCAGCGTTGATTCGACGACCAAAAACATTCAGTACTTC.

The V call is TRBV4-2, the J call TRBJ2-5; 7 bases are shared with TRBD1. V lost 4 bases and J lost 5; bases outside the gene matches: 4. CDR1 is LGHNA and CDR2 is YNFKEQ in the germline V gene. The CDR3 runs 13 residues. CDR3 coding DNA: TGTGCCAGCAGCCCGGACAGGTACGAGACCCAGTACTTC. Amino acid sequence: CASSPDRYETQYF.

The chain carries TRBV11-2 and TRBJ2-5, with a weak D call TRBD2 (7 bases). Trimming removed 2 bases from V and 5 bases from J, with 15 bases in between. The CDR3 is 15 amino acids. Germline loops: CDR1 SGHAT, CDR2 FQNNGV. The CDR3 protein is CASSLKAGEGETQYF. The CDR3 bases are TGTGCCAGCAGCTTAAAGGCAGGGGAGGGGGAGACCCAGTACTTC.